Below, one T cell receptor (beta chain) is given with its context. Its antigen is currently not known. No much larger clone is present one base from it, and per-base qualities are unavailable. This specimen comes from a study of blood T cell repertoires in COVID-19 (dated by TCRdb to about 2020). General notes on the study: The collaborator samples originated in the United States, Italy and Spain and spanned the acute and convalescent phases of COVID-19. The prospective study material was composed of cDNA or gDNA derived from T cells, B-cell-depleted T cells, or PBMCs. Subjects who had been exposed to COVID-19, were actively infected with it, or had recovered from it provided the deeply sampled blood TCRbeta repertoires that made up the dataset. The repertoires were released in a freely available public database intended as a resource for research on the immune response to SARS-CoV-2. The samples were drawn from two sources: the first 160 participants of the ongoing ImmuneRACE study, and over 1,000 subjects contributed by 6 global collaborators. A de-identified subject ID, COVID-19 status, age in years and sex were almost always included in the sample metadata. Where HLA class I and class II types were available, the types were taken from metadata supplied by the sample provider, not from assay-based typing.

The immunoSEQ Assay, a bias-controlled multiplex PCR, was used to amplify TCRbeta CDR3 regions from genomic DNA. On the study's bioinformatics: Nucleated cell counts per sample were estimated from amplification of reference gene primers within the assay. To quantify the absolute abundance of each unique TCRbeta CDR3 rearrangement, sequence reads were collapsed and filtered. For each sample, productive Simpson clonality was calculated as the square root of Simpson's diversity index across productive rearrangements. TCRdb holds this immuneACCESS table with in-frame rearrangements only. Some clones are missing; in checked studies, unresolved V genes explain under half, and the rest has no known cause. V and J calls and clone size are given by that table; D and trimming were obtained from the DNA. In this sample the table shows about 220,000 clones, more than 75% of which occur a single time. Of the sample, 4.5% to 5.5% is held by the ten largest clones.

Broader findings and caveats from the paper: How much clinical and demographic metadata was included differed by source and by participant, and the metadata was provided uncurated.

One collaborating source in Seattle enrolled patients during active infection and followed them longitudinally through the course of disease. Each collaborating institution followed its own protocols to collect whole blood in K2EDTA tubes. Collaborator samples were shipped for TCRbeta analysis as frozen whole blood, isolated PBMCs, or DNA extracted from either sample type. The clonotype comes from a woman between 65 and 79 years old with COVID-19, enrolled during active disease. The sample taken for sequencing was peripheral blood.

This receptor has the CDR3 CASRLSGGNYGYTF. The sequenced DNA is TGTGCCAGCAGATTGTCCGGGGGTAACTATGGCTACACCTTC. The chain joins TRBV28 to TRBJ1-2; perhaps TRBD1 is the D gene, with 5 bases matching. The germline V gene yields MDHEN for CDR1 and SYDVKM for CDR2. Including the terminal cysteine and phenylalanine, the CDR3 comprises 14 residues. Of all the DNA, just the CDR3 is kept, 42 bases in frame from base 1. V is pared back by 6 bases and J by 1 base, with 12 bases lying between the germline termini.